The table lists the clone carrying this TCR beta chain with a few counts. The sample originates from a study of blood T cell repertoires in COVID-19. Study-level background: Sites in the United States, Italy and Spain provided acute and convalescent COVID-19 samples. Nucleic acid was either cDNA or gDNA, and it came from T cells, B-cell-depleted T cells, or PBMCs.

The data were produced by immunoSEQ multiplex PCR, yet TCRdb's version contains in-frame clones alone and is incomplete. In the table there are roughly 190,000 clones, 76% of which are singletons. V lost 5 bases and J lost 1, with 11 bases in between. This CDR3 has 14 amino acids. From germline, CDR1 is SGHTA and CDR2 FQGTGA. Participants reported their clinical history, and cohort assignment relied on those reports. The rearrangement links TRBV7-3 to TRBJ1-1; D is possibly TRBD1 (6 bases). The receptor comes from a woman between 45 and 65 years old with acute COVID-19. The material sequenced was PBMCs or T cells enriched from blood (not recorded which). CDR3 in DNA: TGTGCCAGCAGCAAATCGACAGGGAACACTGAAGCTTTCTTT. Its protein product is CASSKSTGNTEAFF.